Listed here are 3 T cell receptor beta chains from one sample, sequenced in a study of metastatic and nonmetastatic thyroid tumors. Among the patients, none had received any treatment before thyroid surgery. TCRdb re-analyzed the PCR reads using MiXCR. Found here are tens of thousands of clones, approximately 12% of them singletons; the top ten hold over 7%. The source material was tumor tissue. Receptors originate from a female donor with papillary thyroid cancer or a benign thyroid nodule (not recorded which). Some clones in this sample may be carry-over from other donors' samples.

This clone has ten or more counts. The chain is built from TRBV7-8 and TRBJ2-7; D perhaps matches TRBD2 (6 bases). This CDR3 spans 13 amino acids. Germline V gene lookup returns CDR1 SGHVS and CDR2 FQNEAQ. V lost 1 base and J 10 bases, leaving 14 bases between the germline ends. CDR3 nucleotides: TGTGCCAGCAGCTTAGTCGGGACTGGCGAACAGTACTTC. It yields the protein CASSLVGTGEQYF.

This clone was observed many times. This rearrangement joins TRBV7-3 to TRBJ1-2; D unclear. This CDR3 comprises 11 residues. V gave up 2 bases and J gave up 7 bases, with 5 bases separating them. Germline values: CDR1 SGHTA, CDR2 FQGTGA. In nucleotides, the CDR3 is TGTGCCAGCAGCTTAGGACCTGGCTACACCTTC. Translating gives CASSLGPGYTF.

This clone was picked up many times. CDR3 nucleotide sequence: TGTGCCAGCAGTTCCCGGAGGGCTTCAACTAATGAAAAACTGTTTTTT. Encoded protein: CASSSRRASTNEKLFF. The V call is TRBV27, the J call TRBJ1-4, with unresolved D. This CDR3 has 16 residues. V was pared by 4 bases and J by 0 bases, with 12 bases between. From germline, CDR1 is MNHEY and CDR2 SMNVEV (reference sequence).